This T cell receptor beta chain was profiled in a study of CD8 T cells in ankylosing spondylitis. Overall study results and limits: Disease-linked clones proved CD8+ and comparatively uncommon in peripheral blood. A motif in TCR beta, a set of fewer than ten highly homologous variants, appeared characteristic of ankylosing spondylitis blood.

A single record per CDR3 protein comes from TCRdb applying MiXCR to the 5' RACE reads. The sample has around 220,000 distinct CDR3 sequences; 15% to 20% are singletons. This clonotype was detected ten times or more. The antigen is undetermined. V was shortened by 0 bases and J by 7 bases, with 13 bases between the two germline ends. This CDR3 is 16 amino acids long. Per the germline V gene, CDR1 is MNHEY and CDR2 is SMNVEV (reference sequence). The rearrangement uses TRBV27 and TRBJ1-6; D possibly corresponds to TRBD1 (6 bases). The material sequenced was blood, either unsorted or a sorted T cell fraction (not recorded which). The receptor was derived from a male donor with ankylosing spondylitis. The CDR3 protein is CASSLSGRGWNSPLHF. The CDR3, as DNA: TGTGCCAGCAGTTTATCGGGCAGGGGCTGGAATTCACCCCTCCACTTT.